The entry below describes one T cell receptor beta chain. Its cognate antigen is unknown. This CDR3 contains 15 residues. Germline V gene sequence: CDR1 SGHTA, CDR2 FQGTGA. The V end was cut by 0 bases, the J end by 5 bases, with 10 bases between. The source of the sample is a study of cytomegalovirus exposure and HLA in healthy donors. Study observations and caveats: Associated with cytomegalovirus, according to the listing, were 150 to 200 TCR beta chains. In an earlier analysis, productive rearrangement rates for most beta V segments clustered near 87% or 30%.

The PCR contained 60 Vbeta and 13 Jbeta primers. Measured with immunoSEQ multiplex PCR; TCRdb has only the in-frame clones, and not every one. The repertoire holds 130,000 or so clones, with approximately 82% as singletons. The specimen was PBMCs. J is TRBJ2-2 and V is TRBV7-3, with TRBD2 as a possible D gene (5 bases). The source of this sequence is a woman aged 40 to 49 in good health and CMV-seronegative. CDR3 loop: CASSLTYTGTGELFF. The CDR3, as DNA: TGTGCCAGCAGCTTAACGTATACGGGGACCGGGGAGCTGTTTTTT. The complete variable domain, with remaining parts taken from reference TRBV7-3 and TRBJ2-2, reads GAGVSQTPSNKVTEKGKYVELRCDPISGHTALYWYRQSLGQGPEFLIYFQGTGAADDSGLPNDRFFAVRPEGSVSTLKIQRTERGDSAVYLCASSLTYTGTGELFFGEGSRLTVL.